The clone carrying this T cell receptor beta chain was counted at least ten times. Its antigen is unknown. Time point given: newly diagnosed GD, antithyroid drugs for less than 3 months. Extracted PBMC RNA gave rise to the TCR library. Researchers made TCR beta libraries by using iRepertoire HTBI primers and running Arm-PCR on CDR3 regions. TCRdb independently ran MiXCR on the multiplex PCR reads; one entry per CDR3 protein. The sample has some 240,000 distinct CDR3 sequences, roughly 19% seen once. This record belongs to a study of regulatory T cells in long-lasting Graves disease. Study-wide findings and caveats: New patients shared fewer public clonotypes (about 970) than persistent patients did (around 2,900).

Germline-derived CDR1 and CDR2 are MNHEY and SVGEGT. The length of the CDR3 is 15 residues. V was pared by 6 bases and J by 1 base, with 14 bases between. This sample was shared with a second study, whose subject was T cells in Graves' hyperthyroidism and ophthalmopathy. That work states: Diagnosing involved the use of clinical symptoms, serum thyroxine and TRAb, thyroid ultrasound and orbital computed tomography. Most clonotypes that expanded in the thyroid above 0.001 also showed up in blood.

Source: peripheral blood mononuclear cells (PBMCs), taken at new diagnosis, from a patient treated with antithyroid drugs. V and J are TRBV6-2 or TRBV6-3 and TRBJ2-3; D assignment may be TRBD1 or TRBD2 (5 bases each). The clonotype was recovered from a woman aged 30 to 39 with Graves disease. The chain's CDR3 is CASRPRERGTDTQYF. CDR3 DNA: TGTGCCAGCAGACCCAGGGAGAGAGGCACAGATACGCAGTATTTT.